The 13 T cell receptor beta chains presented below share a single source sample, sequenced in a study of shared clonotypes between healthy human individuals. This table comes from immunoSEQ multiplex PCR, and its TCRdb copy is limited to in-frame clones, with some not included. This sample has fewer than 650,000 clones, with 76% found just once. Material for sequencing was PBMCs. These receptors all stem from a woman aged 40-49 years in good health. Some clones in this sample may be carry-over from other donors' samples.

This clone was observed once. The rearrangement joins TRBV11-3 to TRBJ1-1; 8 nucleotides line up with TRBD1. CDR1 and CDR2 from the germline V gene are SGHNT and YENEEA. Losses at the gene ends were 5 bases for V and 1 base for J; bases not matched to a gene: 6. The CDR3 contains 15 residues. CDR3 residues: CASSQGTGTNTEAFF. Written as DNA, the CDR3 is TGTGCCAGCAGCCAGGGGACAGGTACGAACACTGAAGCTTTCTTT.

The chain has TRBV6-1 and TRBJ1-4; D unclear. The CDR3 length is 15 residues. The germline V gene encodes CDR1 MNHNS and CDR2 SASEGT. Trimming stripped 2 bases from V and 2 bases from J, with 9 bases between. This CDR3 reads CASSERSGTNEKLFF. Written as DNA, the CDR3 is TGTGCCAGCAGTGAAAGGTCGGGGACTAATGAAAAACTGTTTTTT.

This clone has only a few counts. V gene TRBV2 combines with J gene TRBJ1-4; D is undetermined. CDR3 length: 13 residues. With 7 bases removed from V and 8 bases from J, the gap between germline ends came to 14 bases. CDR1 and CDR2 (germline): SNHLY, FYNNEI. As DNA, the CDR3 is TGTGCCAGCACGGGCCAGTTGGGCGAAAAACTGTTTTTT. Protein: CASTGQLGEKLFF.

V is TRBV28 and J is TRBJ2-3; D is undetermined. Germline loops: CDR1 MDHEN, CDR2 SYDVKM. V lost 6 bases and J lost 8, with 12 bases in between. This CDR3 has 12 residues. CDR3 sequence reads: CASSLRSGTQYF. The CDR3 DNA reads TGTGCCAGCAGCCTCAGGTCGGGTACGCAGTATTTT.

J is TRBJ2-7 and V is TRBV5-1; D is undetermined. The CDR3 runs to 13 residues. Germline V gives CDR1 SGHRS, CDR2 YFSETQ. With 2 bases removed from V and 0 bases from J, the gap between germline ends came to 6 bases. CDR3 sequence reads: CASSFDRSYEQYF. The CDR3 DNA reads TGCGCCAGCAGCTTCGACCGCTCCTACGAGCAGTACTTC.

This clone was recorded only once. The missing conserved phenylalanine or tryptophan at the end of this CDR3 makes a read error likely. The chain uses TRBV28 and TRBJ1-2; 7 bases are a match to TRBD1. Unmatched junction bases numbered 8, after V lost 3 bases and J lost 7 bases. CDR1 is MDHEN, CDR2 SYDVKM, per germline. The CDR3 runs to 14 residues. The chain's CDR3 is CASSFSRGSGGYTL. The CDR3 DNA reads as TGTGCCAGCAGTTTCTCCAGGGGGAGCGGTGGCTACACCCTC.

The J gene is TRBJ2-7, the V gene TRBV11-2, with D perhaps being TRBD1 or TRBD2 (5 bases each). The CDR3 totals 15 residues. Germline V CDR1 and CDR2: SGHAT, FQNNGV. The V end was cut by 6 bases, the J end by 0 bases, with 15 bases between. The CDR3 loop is CASRKIGAYSYEQYF. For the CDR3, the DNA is TGTGCCAGCAGGAAAATCGGGGCCTACTCCTACGAGCAGTACTTC.

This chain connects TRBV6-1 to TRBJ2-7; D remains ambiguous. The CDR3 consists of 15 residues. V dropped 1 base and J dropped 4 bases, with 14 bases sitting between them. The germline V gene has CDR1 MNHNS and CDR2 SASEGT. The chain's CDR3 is CASSEEMVGAYEQYF. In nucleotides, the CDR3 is TGTGCCAGCAGTGAAGAGATGGTCGGCGCATACGAGCAGTACTTC.

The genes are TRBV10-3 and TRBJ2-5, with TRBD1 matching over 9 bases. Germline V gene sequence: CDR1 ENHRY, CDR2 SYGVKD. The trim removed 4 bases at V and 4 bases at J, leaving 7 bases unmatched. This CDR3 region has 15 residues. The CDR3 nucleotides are TGTGCCATCAGTGGTACAGGGGGCGAGATAGAGACCCAGTACTTC. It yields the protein CAISGTGGEIETQYF.

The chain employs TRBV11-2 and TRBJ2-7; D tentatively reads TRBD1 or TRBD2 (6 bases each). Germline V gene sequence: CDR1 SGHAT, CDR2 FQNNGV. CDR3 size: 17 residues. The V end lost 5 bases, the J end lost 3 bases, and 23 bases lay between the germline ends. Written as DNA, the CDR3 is TGTGCCAGCAGCCCTCCTTGGGGTGGGGGGCCCCTCTACGAGCAGTACTTC. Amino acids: CASSPPWGGGPLYEQYF.

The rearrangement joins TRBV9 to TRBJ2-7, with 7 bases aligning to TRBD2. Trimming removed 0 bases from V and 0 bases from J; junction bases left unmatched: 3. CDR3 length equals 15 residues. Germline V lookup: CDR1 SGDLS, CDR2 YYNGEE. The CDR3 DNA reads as TGTGCCAGCAGCGTAGGGGACTATTCCTCCTACGAGCAGTACTTC. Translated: CASSVGDYSSYEQYF.

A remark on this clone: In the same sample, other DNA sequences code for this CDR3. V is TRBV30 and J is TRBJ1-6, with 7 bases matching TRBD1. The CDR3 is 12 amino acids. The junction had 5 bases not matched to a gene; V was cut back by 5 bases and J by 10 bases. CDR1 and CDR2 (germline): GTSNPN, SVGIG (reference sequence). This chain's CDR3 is CAWDREGSPLHF. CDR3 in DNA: TGTGCCTGGGACAGGGAAGGATCACCCCTCCACTTT. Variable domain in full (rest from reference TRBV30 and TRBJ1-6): SQTIHQWPATLVQPVGSPLSLECTVEGTSNPNLYWYRQAAGRGLQLLFYSVGIGQISSEVPQNLSASRPQDRQFILSSKKLLLSDSGFYLCAWDREGSPLHFGNGTRLTVT.

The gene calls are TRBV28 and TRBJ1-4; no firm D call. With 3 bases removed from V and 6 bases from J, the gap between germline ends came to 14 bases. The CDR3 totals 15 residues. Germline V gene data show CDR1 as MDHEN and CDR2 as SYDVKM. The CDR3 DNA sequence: TGTGCCAGCAGTTTCCAGTCGGGGTTACATGAAAAACTGTTTTTT. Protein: CASSFQSGLHEKLFF.